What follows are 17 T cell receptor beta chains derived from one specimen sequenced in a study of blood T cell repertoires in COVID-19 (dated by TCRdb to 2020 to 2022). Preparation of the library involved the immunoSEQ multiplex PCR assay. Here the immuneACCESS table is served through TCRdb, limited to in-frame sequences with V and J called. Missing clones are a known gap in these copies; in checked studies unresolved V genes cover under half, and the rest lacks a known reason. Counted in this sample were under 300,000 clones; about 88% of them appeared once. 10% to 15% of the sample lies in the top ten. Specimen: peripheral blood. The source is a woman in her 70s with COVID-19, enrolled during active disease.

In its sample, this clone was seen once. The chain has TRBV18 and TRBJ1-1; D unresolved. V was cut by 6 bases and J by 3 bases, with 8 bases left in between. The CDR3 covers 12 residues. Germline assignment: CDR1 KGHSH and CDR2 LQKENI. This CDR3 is CASSYGDTEAFF. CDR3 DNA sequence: TGTGCCAGCTCCTACGGGGACACTGAAGCTTTCTTT.

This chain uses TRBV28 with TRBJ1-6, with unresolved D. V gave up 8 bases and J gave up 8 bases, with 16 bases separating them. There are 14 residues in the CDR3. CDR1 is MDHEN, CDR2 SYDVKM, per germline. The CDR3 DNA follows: TGTGCCAGCGACCGGAGGCCCGGGGATTCACCCCTCCACTTT. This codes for CASDRRPGDSPLHF.

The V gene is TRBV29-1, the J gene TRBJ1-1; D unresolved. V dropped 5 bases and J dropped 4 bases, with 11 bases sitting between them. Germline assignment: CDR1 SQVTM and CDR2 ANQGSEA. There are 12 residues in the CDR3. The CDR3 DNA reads TGCAGCGTTCTGGTGGAGGGCACTGAAGCTTTCTTT. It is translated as CSVLVEGTEAFF.

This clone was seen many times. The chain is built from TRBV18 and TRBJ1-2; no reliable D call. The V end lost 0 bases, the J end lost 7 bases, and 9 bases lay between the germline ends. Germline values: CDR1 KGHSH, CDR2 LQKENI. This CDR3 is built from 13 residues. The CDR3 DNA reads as TGTGCCAGCTCACCACCAGGTTCAGGTGGCTACACCTTC. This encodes CASSPPGSGGYTF.

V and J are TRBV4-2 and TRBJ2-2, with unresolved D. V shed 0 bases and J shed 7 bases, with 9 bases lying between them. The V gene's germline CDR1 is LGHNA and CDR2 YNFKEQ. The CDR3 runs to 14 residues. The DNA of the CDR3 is TGTGCCAGCAGCCAAGAGGCGGCTATCGGGGAGCTGTTTTTT. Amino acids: CASSQEAAIGELFF.

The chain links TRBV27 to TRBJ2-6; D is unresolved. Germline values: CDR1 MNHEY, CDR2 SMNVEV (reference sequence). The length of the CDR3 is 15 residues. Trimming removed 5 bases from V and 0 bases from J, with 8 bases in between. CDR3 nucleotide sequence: TGTGCCAGCAGTGAACGGTACTCTGGGGCCAACGTCCTGACTTTC. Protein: CASSERYSGANVLTF.

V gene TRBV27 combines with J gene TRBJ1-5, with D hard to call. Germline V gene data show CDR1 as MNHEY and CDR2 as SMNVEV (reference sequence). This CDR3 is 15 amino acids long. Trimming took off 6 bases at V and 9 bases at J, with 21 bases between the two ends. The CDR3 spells CASSPGNPSLRPQHF. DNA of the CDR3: TGTGCCAGCAGCCCCGGGAATCCCTCATTGCGGCCCCAGCATTTT.

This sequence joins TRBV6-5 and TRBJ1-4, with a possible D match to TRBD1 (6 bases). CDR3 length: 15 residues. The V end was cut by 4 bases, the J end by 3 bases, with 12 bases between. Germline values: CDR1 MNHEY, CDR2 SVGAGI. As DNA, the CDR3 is TGTGCCAGCAGTTCTGGACAGAAAGCTAATGAAAAACTGTTTTTT. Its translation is CASSSGQKANEKLFF.

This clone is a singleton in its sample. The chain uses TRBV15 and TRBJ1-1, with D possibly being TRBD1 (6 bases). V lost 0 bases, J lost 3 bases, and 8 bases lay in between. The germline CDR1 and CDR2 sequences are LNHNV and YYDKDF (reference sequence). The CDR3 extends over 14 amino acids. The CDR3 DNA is TGTGCCACCAGCAGAGATGCAGGGGACACTGAAGCTTTCTTT. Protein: CATSRDAGDTEAFF.

The CDR3 spells CASSESAETRSYEQYF. The CDR3 nucleotides read TGCGCCAGCAGTGAGTCGGCGGAGACCCGCTCCTACGAGCAGTACTTC. This chain joins TRBV10-1 and TRBJ2-7; no definite D call. Germline-derived CDR1 and CDR2 are WNHNN and SYGVQD (reference sequence). This CDR3 has 16 residues. V dropped 0 bases and J dropped 0 bases, with 12 bases sitting between them.

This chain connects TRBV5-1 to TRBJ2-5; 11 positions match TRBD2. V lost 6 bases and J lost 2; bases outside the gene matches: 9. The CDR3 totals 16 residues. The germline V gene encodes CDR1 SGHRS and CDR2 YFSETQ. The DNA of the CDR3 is TGCGCCAGCAATAGCGGGGGGGCTGTGGGGCAAGAGACCCAGTACTTC. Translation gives CASNSGGAVGQETQYF.

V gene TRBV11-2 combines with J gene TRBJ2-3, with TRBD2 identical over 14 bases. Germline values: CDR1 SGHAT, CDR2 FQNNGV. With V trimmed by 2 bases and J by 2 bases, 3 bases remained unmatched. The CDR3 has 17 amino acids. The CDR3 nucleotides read TGTGCCAGCAGCTTATTGACTAGCGGGGGGGCCACAGATACGCAGTATTTT. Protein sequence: CASSLLTSGGATDTQYF.

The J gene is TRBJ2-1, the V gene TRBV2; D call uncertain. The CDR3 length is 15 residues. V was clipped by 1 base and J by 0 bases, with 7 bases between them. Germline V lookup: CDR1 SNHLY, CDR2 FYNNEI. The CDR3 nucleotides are TGTGCCAGCAGTGAAGGAGCGAGCTCCTACAATGAGCAGTTCTTC. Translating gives CASSEGASSYNEQFF.

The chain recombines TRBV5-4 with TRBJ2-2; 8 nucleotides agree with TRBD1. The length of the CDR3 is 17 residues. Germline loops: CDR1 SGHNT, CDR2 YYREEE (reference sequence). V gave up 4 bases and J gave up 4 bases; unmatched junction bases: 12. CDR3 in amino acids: CASSPRPDRGSTGELFF. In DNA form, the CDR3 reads TGTGCCAGCAGCCCTAGGCCCGACAGGGGTAGCACCGGGGAGCTGTTTTTT.

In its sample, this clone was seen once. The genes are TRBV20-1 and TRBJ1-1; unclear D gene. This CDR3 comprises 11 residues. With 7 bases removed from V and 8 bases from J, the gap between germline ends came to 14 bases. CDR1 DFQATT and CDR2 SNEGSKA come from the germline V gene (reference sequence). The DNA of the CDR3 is TGCAGTGTTTTTCGGGTGAAGGAAGCTTTCTTT. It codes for CSVFRVKEAFF.

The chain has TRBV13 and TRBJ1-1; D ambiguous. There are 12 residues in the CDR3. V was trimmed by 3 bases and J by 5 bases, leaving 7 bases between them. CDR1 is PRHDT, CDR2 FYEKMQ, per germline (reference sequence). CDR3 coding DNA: TGTGCCAGCAGCTTGACTGAGACTGAAGCTTTCTTT. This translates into CASSLTETEAFF.

The CDR3 reads CASSFSGTIYEQYF. The CDR3 DNA follows: TGTGCCAGCAGTTTCTCCGGGACAATCTACGAGCAGTACTTC. The chain combines TRBV27 with TRBJ2-7; tentatively, D is TRBD1 (6 bases). This CDR3 is 14 amino acids long. CDR1 and CDR2 from the germline V gene are MNHEY and SMNVEV (reference sequence). Trimming took off 3 bases at V and 3 bases at J, with 12 bases between the two ends.